This entry lists 21 T cell receptor beta chains sequenced from one sample in a study of cytomegalovirus exposure and HLA in healthy donors. The protocol was immunoSEQ multiplex PCR, while the TCRdb copy is restricted to in-frame clones and leaves out a portion. This table has under 250,000 clones, about 90% appearing once. Source material: PBMCs. Every receptor here comes from a man aged 18 to 35 in good health and CMV-seropositive.

The chain recombines TRBV2 with TRBJ2-3; no definite D call. CDR3 size: 14 residues. The V end was cut by 7 bases, the J end by 3 bases, with 14 bases between. CDR1 is SNHLY and CDR2 is FYNNEI in the germline V gene. The CDR3 DNA follows: TGTGCCAGCACCGAGCTGTCGGATACAGATACGCAGTATTTT. Amino acid sequence: CASTELSDTDTQYF.

About this clone itself: Other DNA sequences in this sample translate to the same CDR3. The chain couples TRBV6-5 to TRBJ2-1, with D maybe TRBD2 (5 bases). Looked up from germline, CDR1 is MNHEY and CDR2 is SVGAGI. The germline V and J ends were trimmed by 0 bases and 3 bases, with 9 bases remaining between them. This CDR3 region has 15 residues. In DNA, the CDR3 is TGTGCCAGCAGTTACTCCAGCGGAAGCTACAATGAGCAGTTCTTC. It is translated as CASSYSSGSYNEQFF.

As DNA, the CDR3 is TGTGCCAGCAGTTTATGGGGCAGGGGGCGGGGCAATGAGCAGTTCTTC. This gives the protein CASSLWGRGRGNEQFF. The chain has TRBV28 and TRBJ2-1, with TRBD1 identical over 8 bases. CDR3 length: 16 amino acids. Losses at the gene ends were 0 bases for V and 6 bases for J; bases not matched to a gene: 7. Per the germline V gene, CDR1 is MDHEN and CDR2 is SYDVKM.

The gene calls are TRBV6-5 and TRBJ1-1; no firm D call. V lost 2 bases to trimming and J lost 4 bases, with 11 bases between them. Looked up from germline, CDR1 is MNHEY and CDR2 is SVGAGI. The CDR3 is 14 amino acids. The CDR3 sequence is CASSYGRVVTEAFF. The CDR3 DNA sequence: TGTGCCAGCAGTTACGGGCGTGTGGTCACTGAAGCTTTCTTT.

This rearrangement joins TRBV10-3 to TRBJ2-1, with D perhaps TRBD1 (5 bases). The CDR3 extends over 13 amino acids. Deletions cut 6 bases from V and 5 bases from J, with 11 bases between. The germline gives CDR1 ENHRY, CDR2 SYGVKD. This CDR3 reads CAISSGFHNEQFF. In nucleotides, the CDR3 is TGTGCCATCAGCTCAGGGTTCCACAATGAGCAGTTCTTC.

The gene calls are TRBV30 and TRBJ2-7; D possibly corresponds to TRBD2 (5 bases). The CDR3 length is 13 residues. Trimming removed 1 base at V and 7 bases at J, with 14 bases between. Germline CDR1 is GTSNPN and CDR2 is SVGIG (reference sequence). Written as DNA, the CDR3 is TGTGCCTGGAGTGCCGGGATACCGCGGGAGCAGTACTTC. Translating it yields CAWSAGIPREQYF.

For the CDR3, the DNA is TGTGCCAATCAGGGGACAGACAACTATGGCTACACCTTC. Encoded protein: CANQGTDNYGYTF. The chain combines TRBV2 with TRBJ1-2; 7 bases map to TRBD1. The CDR3 is 13 residues long. V was clipped by 10 bases and J by 2 bases; unmatched bases: 7. CDR1 is SNHLY, CDR2 FYNNEI, per germline.

This chain connects TRBV5-1 to TRBJ2-5; 9 bases fit TRBD1. This CDR3 spans 14 amino acids. With 5 bases clipped from V and 4 bases from J, the junction kept 6 bases outside the gene matches. The germline gives CDR1 SGHRS, CDR2 YFSETQ. CDR3: CASRQGQGGETQYF. CDR3 nucleotides: TGCGCCAGCAGACAGGGACAGGGAGGAGAGACCCAGTACTTC.

The genes are TRBV7-2 and TRBJ2-7; unclear D gene. Trimming pared 4 bases from V and 5 bases from J, leaving 12 bases between. CDR1 is SGHTA, CDR2 FQGNSA, per germline. The CDR3 covers 13 residues. CDR3 residues: CASSSTQVHEQYF. CDR3 nucleotides: TGTGCCAGCAGCTCGACCCAAGTACACGAGCAGTACTTC.

The gene calls are TRBV30 and TRBJ2-7; TRBD1 agrees at 11 bases. The V and J ends lost 2 bases and 4 bases, in that order; junction bases with no gene match: 4. CDR1 and CDR2 from the germline V gene are GTSNPN and SVGIG (reference sequence). CDR3 length equals 14 residues. The DNA of the CDR3 is TGTGCCTGGAGTTCCGGGACAGGGGGGTACGAGCAGTACTTC. Translation gives CAWSSGTGGYEQYF.

V and J are TRBV27 and TRBJ2-2, with a tentative D call TRBD2 (5 bases). The length of the CDR3 is 14 residues. From germline, CDR1 is MNHEY and CDR2 SMNVEV (reference sequence). The V end was cut by 2 bases, the J end by 7 bases, with 11 bases between. CDR3 protein: CASSLAGGDGELFF. CDR3 DNA sequence: TGTGCCAGCAGTTTAGCGGGTGGAGACGGGGAGCTGTTTTTT.

V and J are TRBV30 and TRBJ2-5, with 10 bases fitting TRBD1. V lost 3 bases and J lost 5; bases outside the gene matches: 6. Germline V gene sequence: CDR1 GTSNPN, CDR2 SVGIG (reference sequence). This CDR3 has 14 residues. In DNA form, the CDR3 reads TGTGCCTGGAGAAAGACAGGGGGCGCGGAGACCCAGTACTTC. This translates into CAWRKTGGAETQYF. The whole variable domain, remainder taken from reference TRBV30 and TRBJ2-5, is SQTIHQWPATLVQPVGSPLSLECTVEGTSNPNLYWYRQAAGRGLQLLFYSVGIGQISSEVPQNLSASRPQDRQFILSSKKLLLSDSGFYLCAWRKTGGAETQYFGPGTRLLVL.

Note on this clone: Other DNA sequences in this specimen translate into the identical CDR3. The rearrangement joins TRBV18 to TRBJ1-5; D is ambiguous. CDR3 size: 13 residues. The V and J ends lost 3 bases and 4 bases respectively, with 7 bases between them. In germline, CDR1 is KGHSH, CDR2 LQKENI. The CDR3 bases are TGTGCCAGCTCACCGGGAGTAAATCAGCCCCAGCATTTT. This sequence encodes CASSPGVNQPQHF.

This chain connects TRBV4-3 to TRBJ2-3; D might be TRBD1 (6 bases). In germline, CDR1 is LGHNA, CDR2 YSLEER. V shed 0 bases and J shed 10 bases, with 20 bases lying between them. CDR3 length equals 16 residues. CDR3 coding DNA: TGCGCCAGCAGCCAAGACCCCCCCGCGGGTCAGGGGCCGCAGTATTTT. Translated, it gives CASSQDPPAGQGPQYF.

The CDR3 sequence is CASSLLGGEKLFF. CDR3 in DNA: TGTGCCAGCAGTTTACTTGGGGGTGAAAAACTGTTTTTT. The chain carries TRBV6-5 and TRBJ1-4, with a weak D call TRBD1 (5 bases). Germline V CDR1 and CDR2: MNHEY, SVGAGI. The V gene lost 4 bases and the J gene lost 7 bases, with 10 bases spanning the gap. This CDR3 has 13 amino acids.

This rearrangement joins TRBV6-1 to TRBJ1-5, with a weak D call TRBD1 (6 bases). The CDR3 is 13 amino acids. V lost 3 bases, J lost 16 bases, and 19 bases lay in between. Germline V gives CDR1 MNHNS, CDR2 SASEGT. CDR3 in DNA: TGTGCCAGCAGTGAGGTCCCCGGGGGCGAGGTACATTTT. It yields the protein CASSEVPGGEVHF.

The chain joins TRBV5-1 to TRBJ2-5, with no clear D. Trimming removed 0 bases from V and 2 bases from J, with 8 bases in between. Per germline, CDR1 SGHRS and CDR2 YFSETQ. This CDR3 is 14 amino acids long. Written as DNA, the CDR3 is TGCGCCAGCAGCTTGGAACCACAACAAGAGACCCAGTACTTC. It encodes CASSLEPQQETQYF.

The chain combines TRBV30 with TRBJ2-2; TRBD2 matches 12 bases. The CDR3 extends over 15 amino acids. Germline CDR1 reads GTSNPN; CDR2 reads SVGIG (reference sequence). Trimming took 5 bases from V and 4 from J; bases not matched to a gene: 5. Written as DNA, the CDR3 is TGTGCCTGGGCGACTAGCGGGAGAGGCACCGGGGAGCTGTTTTTT. Its translation is CAWATSGRGTGELFF.

As for this clone: Other DNA sequences within the sample encode an identical CDR3. This sequence joins TRBV11-2 and TRBJ2-1; no clear D. Per the germline V gene, CDR1 is SGHAT and CDR2 is FQNNGV. V gave up 1 base and J gave up 4 bases, with 2 bases separating them. This CDR3 has 12 amino acids. For the CDR3, the DNA is TGTGCCAGCAGCTTAGTGTACAATGAGCAGTTCTTC. Residues: CASSLVYNEQFF.

Concerning this clone itself: Sequence at one end of the junction differs from germline and may be a read error. The CDR3: CASSDLTGRDDGELFF. The DNA for the CDR3 is TGTGCCAGCAGTGACTTGACAGGGCGCGACGACGGGGAGCTGTTTTTT. The V gene is TRBV10-2, the J gene TRBJ2-2; 7 nucleotides agree with TRBD1. This CDR3 has 16 residues. The germline V gene encodes CDR1 WSHSY and CDR2 SAAADI.

The chain has TRBV7-2 and TRBJ1-1; 7 bases are shared with TRBD1. Germline loops: CDR1 SGHTA, CDR2 FQGNSA. V gave up 5 bases and J gave up 1 base; unmatched junction bases: 7. The CDR3 is made up of 15 amino acids. The CDR3 region has the DNA TGTGCCAGCAGCCCCCAACAGGGGCCGAACACTGAAGCTTTCTTT. It codes for CASSPQQGPNTEAFF.